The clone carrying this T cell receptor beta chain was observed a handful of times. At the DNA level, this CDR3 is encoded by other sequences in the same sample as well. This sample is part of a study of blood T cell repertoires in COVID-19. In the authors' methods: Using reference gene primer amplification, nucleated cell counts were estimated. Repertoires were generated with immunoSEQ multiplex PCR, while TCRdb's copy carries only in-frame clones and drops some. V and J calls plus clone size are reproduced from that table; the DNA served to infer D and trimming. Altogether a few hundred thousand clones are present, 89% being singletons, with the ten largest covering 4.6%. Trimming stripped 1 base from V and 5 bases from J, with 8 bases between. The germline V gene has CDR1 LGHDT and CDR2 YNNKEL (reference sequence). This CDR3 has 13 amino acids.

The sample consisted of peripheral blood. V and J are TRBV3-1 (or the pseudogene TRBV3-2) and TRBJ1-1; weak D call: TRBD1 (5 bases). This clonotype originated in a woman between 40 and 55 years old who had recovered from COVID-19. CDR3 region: CASSQGGVTEAFF. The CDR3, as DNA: TGTGCCAGCAGCCAAGGGGGGGTGACTGAAGCTTTCTTT.